This is a list of T cell receptor beta chains from one sample in a study of blood T cell repertoires in COVID-19. The table came from immunoSEQ multiplex PCR; TCRdb's copy has only in-frame clones and leaves some out. The profile shows over 80,000 clones, 79% of them singletons. Sequenced: peripheral blood. Receptors originate from a woman aged 80 or over with active or convalescent COVID-19. CDR3s leave out the opening cysteine and the closing phenylalanine or tryptophan.

j_gene: TRBJ2-7; len: 16; v_gene: TRBV9; CDR3aa: ASSVGQGGNGYYYEQY
j_gene: TRBJ2-1; len: 13; v_gene: TRBV5-5; CDR3aa: ASSLTQVQYNEQF
j_gene: TRBJ1-1; len: 14; v_gene: TRBV7-9; CDR3aa: ASSFARTGGGTEAF
j_gene: TRBJ1-2; len: 11; v_gene: TRBV9; CDR3aa: ASSVEQTYGYT
j_gene: TRBJ2-1; len: 18; v_gene: TRBV21-1; CDR3aa: ASSKKLLAGVQSSYNEQF
j_gene: TRBJ2-1; len: 11; v_gene: TRBV11-3; CDR3aa: ASSLDSGNEQF
j_gene: TRBJ2-1; len: 11; v_gene: TRBV6-4; CDR3aa: ASRTSGYNEQF
j_gene: TRBJ2-7; len: 12; v_gene: TRBV15; CDR3aa: ATSRERLPGEQY
j_gene: TRBJ2-6; len: 18; v_gene: TRBV21-1; CDR3aa: ASSKAGGDSYSSGANVLT
j_gene: TRBJ2-7; len: 13; v_gene: TRBV30; CDR3aa: AWSTNDRGGYEQY
j_gene: TRBJ2-7; len: 12; v_gene: TRBV5-4; CDR3aa: ASSSGLSSYEQY
j_gene: TRBJ1-4; len: 14; v_gene: TRBV3-1/TRBV3-2; CDR3aa: ASSSRGQGLNEKLF
j_gene: TRBJ1-1; len: 13; v_gene: TRBV5-1; CDR3aa: ASSLSTGADTEAF
j_gene: TRBJ1-1; len: 13; v_gene: TRBV6-5; CDR3aa: ASSPPSGRGTEAF
j_gene: TRBJ2-1; len: 16; v_gene: TRBV7-3; CDR3aa: ASSLTGTSGRAYNEQF